This T cell receptor beta chain derives from a study of blood T cells in healthy people across ages. A J-beta primer mix and a sample-barcoded 5' primer were used in a second PCR of roughly 6 to 12 cycles. TCRdb redid the calling of the 5' RACE reads with MiXCR, one entry per CDR3 protein. Of roughly 550,000 distinct CDR3 sequences listed, around 24% are singletons. The CDR3 extends over 14 amino acids. Germline CDR1 is MNHEY and CDR2 is SMNVEV (reference sequence). Trimming shortened V by 3 bases and J by 7 bases, and 10 bases separated the two germline ends. This sample was also put to use in a study of T cells of mothers and their children.

The receptor was derived from a boy younger than 18 in good health. Source material: blood. The rearrangement uses TRBV27 and TRBJ1-6, with a tentative D call TRBD1 (5 bases). The chain's CDR3 is CASSFGRGNSPLHF. DNA of the CDR3: TGTGCCAGCAGTTTTGGGAGGGGCAATTCACCCCTCCACTTT.